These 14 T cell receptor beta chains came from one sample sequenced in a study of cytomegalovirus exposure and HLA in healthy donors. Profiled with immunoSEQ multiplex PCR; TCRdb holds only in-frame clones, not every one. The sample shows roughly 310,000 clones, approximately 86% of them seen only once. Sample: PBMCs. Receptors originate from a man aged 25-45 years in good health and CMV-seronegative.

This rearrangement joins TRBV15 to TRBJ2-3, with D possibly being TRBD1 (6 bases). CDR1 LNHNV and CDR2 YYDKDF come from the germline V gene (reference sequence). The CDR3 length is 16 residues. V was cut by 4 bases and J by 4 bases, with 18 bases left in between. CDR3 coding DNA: TGTGCCACCAGCACCTCCCCGAGGGGGAGTGCAGATACGCAGTATTTT. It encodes CATSTSPRGSADTQYF.

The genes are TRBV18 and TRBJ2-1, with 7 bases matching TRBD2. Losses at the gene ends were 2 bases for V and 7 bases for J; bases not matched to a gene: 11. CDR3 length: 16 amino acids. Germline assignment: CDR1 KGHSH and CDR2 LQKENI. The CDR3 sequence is CASSPRTSGIANEQFF. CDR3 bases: TGTGCCAGCTCACCAAGGACGAGCGGGATTGCGAATGAGCAGTTCTTC.

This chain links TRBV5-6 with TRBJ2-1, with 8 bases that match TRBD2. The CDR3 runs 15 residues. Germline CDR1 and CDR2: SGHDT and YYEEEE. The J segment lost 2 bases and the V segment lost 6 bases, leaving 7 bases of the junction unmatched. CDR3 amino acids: CASISSGGPYNEQFF. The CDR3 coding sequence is TGTGCCAGCATTTCCTCGGGGGGGCCCTACAATGAGCAGTTCTTC.

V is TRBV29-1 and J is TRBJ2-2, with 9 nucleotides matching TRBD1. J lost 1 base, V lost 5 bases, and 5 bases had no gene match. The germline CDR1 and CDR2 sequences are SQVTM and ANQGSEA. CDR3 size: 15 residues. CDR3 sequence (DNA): TGCAGCGTTTCCGGGACAGGGTTGAACACCGGGGAGCTGTTTTTT. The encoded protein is CSVSGTGLNTGELFF.

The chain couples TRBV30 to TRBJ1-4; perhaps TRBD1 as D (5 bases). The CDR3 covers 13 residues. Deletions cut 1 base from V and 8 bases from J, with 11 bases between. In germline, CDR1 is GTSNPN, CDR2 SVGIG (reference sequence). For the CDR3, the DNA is TGTGCCTGGAGTGGCAGGGTGAAGGAAAAACTGTTTTTT. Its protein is CAWSGRVKEKLFF. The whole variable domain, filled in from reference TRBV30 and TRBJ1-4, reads SQTIHQWPATLVQPVGSPLSLECTVEGTSNPNLYWYRQAAGRGLQLLFYSVGIGQISSEVPQNLSASRPQDRQFILSSKKLLLSDSGFYLCAWSGRVKEKLFFGSGTQLSVL.

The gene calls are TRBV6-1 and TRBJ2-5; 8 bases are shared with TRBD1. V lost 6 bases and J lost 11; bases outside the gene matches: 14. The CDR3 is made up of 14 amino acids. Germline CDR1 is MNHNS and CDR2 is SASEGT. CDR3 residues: CASRMTGARSEQYF. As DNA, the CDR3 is TGTGCCAGCAGGATGACAGGGGCGAGGAGTGAGCAGTACTTC.

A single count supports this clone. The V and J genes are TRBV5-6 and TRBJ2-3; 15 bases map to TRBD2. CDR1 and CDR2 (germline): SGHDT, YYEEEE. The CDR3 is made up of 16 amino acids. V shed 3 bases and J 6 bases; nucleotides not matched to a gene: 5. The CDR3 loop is CASSWGLAGGLDTQYF. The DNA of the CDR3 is TGTGCCAGCAGCTGGGGACTAGCGGGGGGACTCGATACGCAGTATTTT.

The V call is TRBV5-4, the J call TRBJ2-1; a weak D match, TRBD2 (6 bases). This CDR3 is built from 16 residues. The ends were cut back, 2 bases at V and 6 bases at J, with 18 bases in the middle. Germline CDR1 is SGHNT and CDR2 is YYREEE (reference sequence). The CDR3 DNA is TGTGCCAGCAGCTTCGGAGGGACTGGCGGGATCAATGAGCAGTTCTTC. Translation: CASSFGGTGGINEQFF.

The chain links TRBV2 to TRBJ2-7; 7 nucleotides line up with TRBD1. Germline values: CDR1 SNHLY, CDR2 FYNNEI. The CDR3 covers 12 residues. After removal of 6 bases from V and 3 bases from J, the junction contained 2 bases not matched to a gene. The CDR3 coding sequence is TGTGCCAGCAGCCCAGGGGGCTACGAGCAGTACTTC. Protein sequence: CASSPGGYEQYF. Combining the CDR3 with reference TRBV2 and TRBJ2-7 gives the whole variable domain EPEVTQTPSHQVTQMGQEVILRCVPISNHLYFYWYRQILGQKVEFLVSFYNNEISEKSEIFDDQFSVERPDGSNFTLKIRSTKLEDSAMYFCASSPGGYEQYFGPGTRLTVT.

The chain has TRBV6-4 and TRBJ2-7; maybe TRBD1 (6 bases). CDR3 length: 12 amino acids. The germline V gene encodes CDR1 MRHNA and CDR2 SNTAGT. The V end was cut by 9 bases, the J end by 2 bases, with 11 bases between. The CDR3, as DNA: TGTGCCAGGGGACACTTAACCTACGAGCAGTACTTC. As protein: CARGHLTYEQYF.

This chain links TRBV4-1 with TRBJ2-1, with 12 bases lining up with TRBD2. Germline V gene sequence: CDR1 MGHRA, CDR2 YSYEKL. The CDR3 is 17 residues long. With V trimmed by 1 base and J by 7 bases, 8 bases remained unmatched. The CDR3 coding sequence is TGCGCCAGCAGCCAAGGACTAGCGGGGGCCCTTGGTAATGAGCAGTTCTTC. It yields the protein CASSQGLAGALGNEQFF.

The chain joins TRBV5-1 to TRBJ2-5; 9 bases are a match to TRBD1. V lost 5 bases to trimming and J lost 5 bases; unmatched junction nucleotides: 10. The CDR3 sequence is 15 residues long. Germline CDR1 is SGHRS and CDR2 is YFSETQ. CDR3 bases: TGCGCCAGCAGGCGGGGACAGGGAGGCTCGGAGACCCAGTACTTC. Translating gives CASRRGQGGSETQYF.

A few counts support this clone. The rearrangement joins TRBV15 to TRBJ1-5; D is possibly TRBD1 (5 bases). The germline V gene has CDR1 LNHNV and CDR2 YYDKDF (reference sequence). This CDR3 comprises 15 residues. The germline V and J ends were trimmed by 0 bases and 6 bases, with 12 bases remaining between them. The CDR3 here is CATSRDFGGVQPQHF. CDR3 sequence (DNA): TGTGCCACCAGCAGAGATTTCGGGGGGGTTCAGCCCCAGCATTTT. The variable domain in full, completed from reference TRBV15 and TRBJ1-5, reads DAMVIQNPRYQVTQFGKPVTLSCSQTLNHNVMYWYQQKSSQAPKLLFHYYDKDFNNEADTPDNFQSRRPNTSFCFLDIRSPGLGDTAMYLCATSRDFGGVQPQHFGDGTRLSIL.

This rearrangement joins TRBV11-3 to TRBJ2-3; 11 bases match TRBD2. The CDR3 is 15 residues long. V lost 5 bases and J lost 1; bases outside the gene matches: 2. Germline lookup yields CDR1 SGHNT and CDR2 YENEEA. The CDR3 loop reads CASSVSGGGTDTQYF. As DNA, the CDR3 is TGTGCCAGCAGCGTTAGCGGGGGGGGCACAGATACGCAGTATTTT.